Following are 15 T cell receptor beta chains from one sample sequenced in a study of blood T cell repertoires in COVID-19 (dated by TCRdb to about 2020). The receptor library was made with the immunoSEQ multiplex PCR assay. TCRdb retrieved this table from immuneACCESS and kept in-frame rearrangements only. Not all clones are present; in checked studies, unresolved V genes account for under half, and no reason is known for the remainder. Across this sample there are more than 200,000 clones, with about 89% seen only once. The ten largest clonotypes hold 4.1% of the sample. Sequencing input: PBMCs or T cells enriched from blood (not recorded which). The receptors derive from a woman in her twenties or thirties who had recovered from COVID-19.

The V call is TRBV28, the J call TRBJ2-7, with D possibly TRBD1 on 5 matching bases. The CDR3 contains 17 residues. In germline, CDR1 is MDHEN, CDR2 SYDVKM. Deletions cut 3 bases from V and 0 bases from J, with 18 bases between. As DNA, the CDR3 is TGTGCCAGCAGTTTTTCCATGCAGGGTGGGTCCTCCTACGAGCAGTACTTC. It encodes CASSFSMQGGSSYEQYF.

This clone was seen more than once but under ten times. This chain joins TRBV7-2 and TRBJ2-1; TRBD1 agrees at 9 bases. Trimming at V came to 3 bases and at J to 7 bases, leaving 7 bases not matched to a gene. The CDR3 has 15 amino acids. CDR1 and CDR2 from the germline V gene are SGHTA and FQGNSA. The CDR3 bases are TGTGCCAGCAGCTTGACAGGGGGAACAGTAAATGAGCAGTTCTTC. This sequence encodes CASSLTGGTVNEQFF. Full variable domain (rest looked up from reference TRBV7-2 and TRBJ2-1): GAGVSQSPSNKVTEKGKDVELRCDPISGHTALYWYRQSLGQGLEFLIYFQGNSAPDKSGLPSDRFSAERTGGSVSTLTIQRTQQEDSAVYLCASSLTGGTVNEQFFGPGTRLTVL.

This clone was counted ten times or more. V is TRBV4-2 and J is TRBJ1-6; no definite D call. The CDR3 consists of 12 residues. With 3 bases removed from V and 7 bases from J, the gap between germline ends came to 4 bases. Germline V lookup: CDR1 LGHNA, CDR2 YNFKEQ. The CDR3, as DNA: TGTGCCAGCAGCCACGAGAATTCACCCCTCCACTTT. This translates into CASSHENSPLHF.

V is TRBV7-2 and J is TRBJ2-3, with 12 positions matching TRBD2. There are 15 residues in the CDR3. Germline V gene data show CDR1 as SGHTA and CDR2 as FQGNSA. J lost 5 bases, V lost 4 bases, and 4 bases had no gene match. CDR3 amino acids: CASSSGLAGKDTQYF. CDR3 in DNA: TGTGCCAGCAGCTCCGGACTAGCGGGAAAAGATACGCAGTATTTT.

V usage is TRBV24-1 and J usage is TRBJ1-3; 9 nucleotides align to TRBD1. Germline-derived CDR1 and CDR2 are KGHDR and SFDVKD. The V segment lost 0 bases and the J segment 0 bases; nucleotides outside the gene matches: 11. The CDR3 sequence is 20 residues long. The CDR3 DNA reads as TGTGCCACCAGTGATTTGGCAGACGGGGGACAGGGCAACTCTGGAAACACCATATATTTT. Amino acid sequence: CATSDLADGGQGNSGNTIYF.

The sample holds a few counts of this clone. The chain has TRBV20-1 and TRBJ2-3; 9 bases match TRBD2. The CDR3 length is 16 residues. The ends lost 3 bases at V and 1 base at J; junction bases unmatched: 8. Germline V gene data show CDR1 as DFQATT and CDR2 as SNEGSKA (reference sequence). The CDR3 DNA sequence: TGCAGTGCTAGTTCGATACTAGCGGGTGGCACAGATACGCAGTATTTT. The encoded protein is CSASSILAGGTDTQYF.

V gene TRBV3-1 (or the pseudogene TRBV3-2) combines with J gene TRBJ1-1; D gene ambiguous. Trimming cost V 4 bases and J 4 bases, with 13 bases left between them. There are 14 residues in the CDR3. CDR1 is LGHDT, CDR2 YNNKEL, per germline (reference sequence). The CDR3, as DNA: TGTGCCAGCAGCCCTAGTGGTCCGAGCACTGAAGCTTTCTTT. Translating it yields CASSPSGPSTEAFF.

J is TRBJ2-3 and V is TRBV19, with D possibly being TRBD2 (5 bases). With 8 bases removed from V and 2 bases from J, the gap between germline ends came to 14 bases. The CDR3 is made up of 14 amino acids. Germline V gene data show CDR1 as LNHDA and CDR2 as SQIVND (reference sequence). The CDR3 region has the DNA TGTGCCAGTTGCGTAGGAGGCTTCACAGATACGCAGTATTTT. Translation: CASCVGGFTDTQYF.

The chain recombines TRBV9 with TRBJ2-2, with no clear D. Germline V CDR1 and CDR2: SGDLS, YYNGEE. V was trimmed by 0 bases and J by 6 bases, leaving 9 bases between them. The length of the CDR3 is 14 residues. The CDR3 nucleotides read TGTGCCAGCAGCGTAGATCTAAACCCCGGGGAGCTGTTTTTT. It codes for CASSVDLNPGELFF.

V usage is TRBV11-2 and J usage is TRBJ1-2; 7 nucleotides align to TRBD1. Germline values: CDR1 SGHAT, CDR2 FQNNGV. The J segment lost 3 bases and the V segment lost 5 bases, leaving 12 bases of the junction unmatched. The CDR3 has 16 amino acids. In DNA form, the CDR3 reads TGTGCCAGCAGCACACCCCAGGGACAGAGCTACTATGGCTACACCTTC. Its protein product is CASSTPQGQSYYGYTF.

V and J are TRBV7-3 and TRBJ1-1, with D unclear. V was trimmed by 5 bases and J by 4 bases, leaving 11 bases between them. The germline V gene has CDR1 SGHTA and CDR2 FQGTGA. The CDR3 runs to 13 residues. CDR3 sequence (DNA): TGTGCCAGCAGCCGCGGTGTTGGCACTGAAGCTTTCTTT. Its protein product is CASSRGVGTEAFF.

The chain couples TRBV28 to TRBJ1-2; 9 bases agree with TRBD1. J gave up 7 bases and V 3 bases, and 9 bases lay outside the gene matches. CDR3 length: 15 residues. The germline CDR1 and CDR2 sequences are MDHEN and SYDVKM. The CDR3 DNA reads as TGTGCCAGCAGTTTGCTACAGGGGGCGGCTTCTGGCTACACCTTC. Translation: CASSLLQGAASGYTF.

This clone occurred once. The chain couples TRBV6-2 or TRBV6-3 to TRBJ2-5, with 14 bases identical to TRBD2. Germline V CDR1 and CDR2: MNHEY, SVGEGT. V lost 2 bases to trimming and J lost 5 bases; unmatched junction nucleotides: 7. The CDR3 contains 17 residues. CDR3 residues: CASSYEGLAGEGETQYF. CDR3 bases: TGTGCCAGCAGTTACGAGGGACTAGCGGGAGAGGGCGAGACCCAGTACTTC.

The CDR3 spells CASSVVAGGSDTQYF. The DNA of the CDR3 is TGTGCCAGCAGCGTAGTAGCGGGAGGCTCAGATACGCAGTATTTT. The chain joins TRBV9 to TRBJ2-3, with TRBD2 matching 10 bases. This CDR3 contains 15 residues. After removal of 0 bases from V and 4 bases from J, the junction contained 2 bases not matched to a gene. Per germline, CDR1 SGDLS and CDR2 YYNGEE.

The rearrangement uses TRBV5-5 and TRBJ2-5, with a tentative D call TRBD2 (5 bases). The V and J ends lost 1 base and 3 bases respectively, with 13 bases between them. The CDR3 runs to 15 residues. Germline CDR1 SGHKS, CDR2 YYEKEE (reference sequence). DNA of the CDR3: TGTGCCAGCAGCTTGCATCGGGGTGAAAAAGAGACCCAGTACTTC. Translated: CASSLHRGEKETQYF.